The present T cell receptor beta chain was sequenced within a study of cytotoxic CD8 clonotypes in ibrutinib-treated CLL. The V gene end was trimmed by 0 bases and the J gene end by 8 bases; junction bases not matched to a gene: 3. Germline V gene sequence: CDR1 LNHNV, CDR2 YYDKDF (reference sequence). The CDR3 is 14 residues long. The assay was immunoSEQ multiplex PCR, and TCRdb's table has in-frame clones only and misses some. The sample includes some 200,000 clones, roughly three quarters of them seen just once. This chain links TRBV15 with TRBJ2-1; TRBD2 matches at 8 bases. This clonotype was obtained from a human donor with chronic lymphocytic leukemia. The sequenced sample was PBMCs, obtained after 12 months of ibrutinib treatment. The CDR3: CATSRDKRGHEQFF. As DNA, the CDR3 is TGTGCCACCAGCAGAGATAAGCGGGGGCATGAGCAGTTCTTC.